This entry lists 22 T cell receptor beta chains sequenced from one sample in a study of monozygotic twins with inflammatory bowel disease. TCRdb reprocessed the 5' RACE reads and keeps a single row for each CDR3 protein, giving no DNA. In all, the sample yields 45,000 or so distinct CDR3 sequences. The sample taken for sequencing was blood. The source of these receptors is a human donor with ulcerative colitis or Crohn's disease, or a healthy co-twin of an affected twin (not recorded which).

The chain employs TRBV28 and TRBJ1-6; TCRdb selects TRBD1, and the lack of DNA leaves this call unchecked. The CDR3 length is 12 residues. Germline lookup yields CDR1 MDHEN and CDR2 SYDVKM. The CDR3 sequence: CASSSGDSPLHF.

The chain recombines TRBV7-9 with TRBJ2-7. From germline, CDR1 is SEHNR and CDR2 FQNEAQ (reference sequence). The CDR3 has 14 amino acids. The chain's CDR3 is CASSFPGSGYEQYF.

According to its frequency, this clonotype is medium-sized. The chain couples TRBV7-2 to TRBJ2-3; TCRdb picks TRBD1, but there is no DNA to check that call. The CDR3 loop spans 16 amino acids. Germline V CDR1 and CDR2: SGHTA, FQGNSA. CDR3 sequence reads: CASSLKRTGGADTQYF.

The chain recombines TRBV20-1 with TRBJ2-5. Germline lookup yields CDR1 DFQATT and CDR2 SNEGSKA (reference sequence). CDR3 length: 14 residues. CDR3: CSASANWLEETQYF.

The chain's CDR3 is CATGGTSGRSNEQFF. The chain couples TRBV24-1 to TRBJ2-1; TCRdb calls TRBD2, which cannot be checked without DNA. Germline V gene data show CDR1 as KGHDR and CDR2 as SFDVKD. The CDR3 is 15 residues long.

The V and J genes are TRBV3-1 and TRBJ1-4; TCRdb returns TRBD1, unconfirmable since there is no DNA. The CDR3 has 14 amino acids. Per germline, CDR1 LGHDT and CDR2 YNNKEL (reference sequence). CDR3 amino acids: CASSQGTRIEKLFF. Full variable domain (outside the CDR3, taken from reference TRBV3-1 and TRBJ1-4): DTAVSQTPKYLVTQMGNDKSIKCEQNLGHDTMYWYKQDSKKFLKIMFSYNNKELIINETVPNRFSPKSPDKAHLNLHINSLELGDSAVYFCASSQGTRIEKLFFGSGTQLSVL.

The CDR3 sequence: CASSPSGAKNMQYF. The rearrangement uses TRBV11-2 and TRBJ2-4; TCRdb gives TRBD2 as the D gene, but with no DNA this cannot be confirmed. CDR1 and CDR2 (germline): SGHAT, FQNNGV. The CDR3 is 14 residues long.

The chain uses TRBV18 and TRBJ2-7; TCRdb gives TRBD2 as the D gene, but with no DNA this cannot be confirmed. Germline V gives CDR1 KGHSH, CDR2 LQKENI. The CDR3 covers 15 residues. The CDR3 region is CASSTTSGRALEQYF.

The chain combines TRBV6-5 with TRBJ1-6; TCRdb's D call, TRBD1, is unchecked because there is no DNA. This CDR3 has 15 residues. CDR1 MNHEY and CDR2 SVGAGI come from the germline V gene. CDR3: CASSSRTRIRSPLHF.

The chain recombines TRBV6-1 with TRBJ1-4. This CDR3 region has 15 residues. CDR1 is MNHNS and CDR2 is SASEGT in the germline V gene. CDR3 in amino acids: CASSRDLGTNEKLFF.

The rearrangement links TRBV29-1 to TRBJ2-5; TCRdb calls TRBD2, which cannot be checked without DNA. The CDR3 consists of 16 residues. Germline V CDR1 and CDR2: SQVTM, ANQGSEA. CDR3 loop: CSVAQGLAGGQETQYF.

The chain joins TRBV6-5 to TRBJ2-2; TCRdb lists TRBD1, though no DNA is available to test this call. Looked up from germline, CDR1 is MNHEY and CDR2 is SVGAGI. This CDR3 is 17 amino acids long. CDR3 sequence: CASRVRDRGIGTGELFF.

The chain couples TRBV5-6 to TRBJ2-7; the D call of TRBD1 rests on TCRdb alone, since no DNA is present to check it. CDR1 is SGHDT, CDR2 YYEEEE, per germline. There are 14 residues in the CDR3. The CDR3 is CASSRGQVTGEQYF. The full variable domain, its missing parts supplied by reference TRBV5-6 and TRBJ2-7, is DAGVTQSPTHLIKTRGQQVTLRCSPKSGHDTVSWYQQALGQGPQFIFQYYEEEERQRGNFPDRFSGHQFPNYSSELNVNALLLGDSALYLCASSRGQVTGEQYFGPGTRLTVT.

V gene TRBV4-3 combines with J gene TRBJ1-2; TCRdb reports TRBD1, a call that lacks DNA to check it against. Looked up from germline, CDR1 is LGHNA and CDR2 is YSLEER. The CDR3 totals 15 residues. CDR3 region: CASSPSRTGGYGYTF.

V is TRBV7-3 and J is TRBJ2-1; TCRdb picks TRBD1, but there is no DNA to check that call. The CDR3 has 15 residues. From germline, CDR1 is SGHTA and CDR2 FQGTGA. The CDR3 spells CASSKGASSYNEQFF.

The V gene is TRBV12-3 or TRBV12-4, the J gene TRBJ1-1; no DNA is available, so the TRBD1 call from TCRdb remains unchecked. The length of the CDR3 is 15 residues. The CDR3 here is CASSINRGLNTEAFF.

The chain is built from TRBV12-3 or TRBV12-4 and TRBJ1-6. The CDR3 contains 15 residues. CDR3 sequence: CASSFDGQNNSPLHF.

The rearrangement links TRBV6-2 or TRBV6-3 to TRBJ1-5. Looked up from germline, CDR1 is MNHEY and CDR2 is SVGEGT. The length of the CDR3 is 13 residues. The CDR3 reads CASRGPMNQPQHF.

The chain employs TRBV19 and TRBJ2-1. Looked up from germline, CDR1 is LNHDA and CDR2 is SQIVND (reference sequence). CDR3 length: 12 residues. CDR3 sequence: CASSSRHNEQFF.

The V call is TRBV18, the J call TRBJ2-1; the D call from TCRdb, TRBD2, cannot be confirmed without DNA. This CDR3 contains 16 residues. The germline V gene encodes CDR1 KGHSH and CDR2 LQKENI. The CDR3 sequence is CASSPNRLSAANEQFF.

The genes are TRBV18 and TRBJ2-5. The CDR3 runs 14 residues. The germline V gene has CDR1 KGHSH and CDR2 LQKENI. The CDR3 here is CASSPNPGRETQYF.

The chain joins TRBV11-1 to TRBJ2-7; the TCRdb D gene call, TRBD2, has no DNA to confirm it. The germline gives CDR1 SGHAT, CDR2 FQDESV (reference sequence). This CDR3 is 14 amino acids long. CDR3 residues: CASSAGLASHEQYF.